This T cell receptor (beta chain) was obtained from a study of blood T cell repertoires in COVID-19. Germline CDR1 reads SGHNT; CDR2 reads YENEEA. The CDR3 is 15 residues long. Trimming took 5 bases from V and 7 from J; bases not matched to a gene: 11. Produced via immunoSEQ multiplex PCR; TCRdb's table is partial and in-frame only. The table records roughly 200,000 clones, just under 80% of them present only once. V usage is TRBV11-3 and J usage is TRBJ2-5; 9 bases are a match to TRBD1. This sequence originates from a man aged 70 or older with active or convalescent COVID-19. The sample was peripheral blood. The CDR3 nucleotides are TGTGCCAGCAGCGACCTTCCGGGACAGGGAGCGACCCAGTACTTC. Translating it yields CASSDLPGQGATQYF.